The TCR beta chain under discussion was sequenced for a study of blood T cell repertoires in COVID-19. About the research overall: Both acute and convalescent COVID-19 samples were obtained from the United States, Italy and Spain. Nucleic acid was either cDNA or gDNA, and it came from T cells, B-cell-depleted T cells, or PBMCs.

The CDR3 totals 14 residues. The V segment lost 2 bases and the J segment 7 bases; nucleotides outside the gene matches: 2. Germline CDR1 SGHAT, CDR2 FQNNGV. Original processing notes: Amplified reference gene primers provided the basis for estimating nucleated cell counts. Generated by immunoSEQ multiplex PCR, the TCRdb table keeps only in-frame clones and is missing some. That table gives V, J and clone size, and the DNA gave D and trimming. The sample holds around 220,000 clones, 84% seen once. The material sequenced was peripheral blood. The receptor's source is a man younger than 45 with active or convalescent COVID-19. J is TRBJ2-7 and V is TRBV11-2; 13 nucleotides line up with TRBD2. CDR3 protein: CASSLTSGGGEQYF. CDR3 DNA: TGTGCCAGCAGCTTAACTAGCGGGGGGGGAGAGCAGTACTTC.